There are many counts of the clone carrying this TCR beta chain. Looked up from germline, CDR1 is SGDLS and CDR2 is YYNGEE. The CDR3 length is 16 residues. The ends were cut back, 3 bases at V and 0 bases at J, with 15 bases in the middle. Together with a sample-barcoded 5' primer, a J-beta primer mix was included in a second PCR lasting roughly 6 to 12 cycles. TCRdb passed the 5' RACE reads through MiXCR, listing each CDR3 protein once. This sample carries 800,000 to 950,000 distinct CDR3 sequences, 25% to 30% of them seen once, and the ten largest clones take 9.5% to 13%. These data belong to a study of blood T cells in healthy people across ages. PBMCs numbering at least 7 million were isolated per sample. Per sample, at least 6 micrograms of total RNA were extracted. The same specimen was also included in a second study, on T cells of mothers and their children. That paper states: Primer M1S, used in the second PCR, introduced sample barcodes and 2-4 random nucleotides. The yield was over 8.5 million TCR beta CDR3 reads from each mother and some 3 million from each child.

The sequence was collected from a middle-aged woman in good health. Sequencing was done on a sample of blood. The chain combines TRBV9 with TRBJ1-2; D unresolved. The CDR3: CASSAPTPDPNYGYTF. The DNA of the CDR3 is TGTGCCAGCAGCGCCCCGACGCCGGATCCTAACTATGGCTACACCTTC.